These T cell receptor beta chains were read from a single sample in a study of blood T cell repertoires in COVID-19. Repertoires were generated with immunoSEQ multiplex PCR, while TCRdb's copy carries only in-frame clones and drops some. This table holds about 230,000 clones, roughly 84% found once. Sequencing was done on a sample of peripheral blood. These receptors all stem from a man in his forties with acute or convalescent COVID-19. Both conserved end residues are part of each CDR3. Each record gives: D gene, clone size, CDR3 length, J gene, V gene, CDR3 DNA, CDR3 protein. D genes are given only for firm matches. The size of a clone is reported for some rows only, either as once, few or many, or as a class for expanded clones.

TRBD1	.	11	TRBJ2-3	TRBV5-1	TGCGCCAGCAGCCGGGACAGTTTTTTGTATTTT	CASSRDSFLYF
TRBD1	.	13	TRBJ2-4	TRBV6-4	TGTGCCAGCAGTGAGACAGGGATGGACATTCAGTACTTC	CASSETGMDIQYF
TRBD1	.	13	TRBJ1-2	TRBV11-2	TGTGCCAGCAGCCGAACAGGGGCCTATGGCTACACCTTC	CASSRTGAYGYTF
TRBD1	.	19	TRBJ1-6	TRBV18	TGTGCCAGCTCACCATTGAAATTTGTCAGGGGGCAAAATAATTCACCCCTCCACTTT	CASSPLKFVRGQNNSPLHF
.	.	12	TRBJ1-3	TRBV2	TGTGCCATCGTCCGGGGTGGAAACACCATATATTTT	CAIVRGGNTIYF
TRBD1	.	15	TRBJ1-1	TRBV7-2	TGTGCCAGCAGCTTCACCGGGACAGGGGGAACTGAAGCTTTCTTT	CASSFTGTGGTEAFF
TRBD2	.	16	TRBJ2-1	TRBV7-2	TGTGCCAGCAGCCATCGTACCCTAGCGGGATACAATGAGCAGTTCTTC	CASSHRTLAGYNEQFF
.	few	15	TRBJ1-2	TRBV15	TGTGCCACCCTCAAGGGAGCAGGGAGGGGTTATGGCTACACCTTC	CATLKGAGRGYGYTF
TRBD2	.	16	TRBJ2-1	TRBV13	TGTGCCAGCAGCTTGGGGGGGAGTTGGGGCTCCCATGAGCAGTTCTTC	CASSLGGSWGSHEQFF
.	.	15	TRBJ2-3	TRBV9	TGTGCCAGCAGCCCTAAGTCCACCAGCACAGATACGCAGTATTTT	CASSPKSTSTDTQYF
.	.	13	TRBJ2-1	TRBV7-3	TGTGCCAGCAGCGCTTCCCCTACTGGTGAGCAGTTCTTC	CASSASPTGEQFF
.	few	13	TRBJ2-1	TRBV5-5	TGTGCCAGCGGCGAGACAGACTACAATGAGCAGTTCTTC	CASGETDYNEQFF
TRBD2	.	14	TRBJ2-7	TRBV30	TGTGCCTGCGAAGGGAGGGGAACATCCTACGAGCAGTACTTC	CACEGRGTSYEQYF
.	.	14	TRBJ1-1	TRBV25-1	TGTGCCAGCAGTGACGAAGCAGGGAACACTGAAGCTTTCTTT	CASSDEAGNTEAFF
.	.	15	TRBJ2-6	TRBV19	TGTGCCAGTAGTATTCAAGGGGCTGGGGCCAACGTCCTGACTTTC	CASSIQGAGANVLTF
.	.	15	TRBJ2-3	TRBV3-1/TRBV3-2	TGTGCCAGCAGCCAAGATAGCGTTCCCACAGATACGCAGTATTTT	CASSQDSVPTDTQYF
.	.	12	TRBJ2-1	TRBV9	TGTGCCAGCAGCCATAGGGAGAATGAGCAGTTCTTC	CASSHRENEQFF
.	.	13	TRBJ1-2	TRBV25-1	TGTGCCAGCAGTGAAGGGGCACTCTATGGCTACACCTTC	CASSEGALYGYTF
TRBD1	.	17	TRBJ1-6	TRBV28	TGTGCCACCAAACCGGACAGGGTACGGGCGGTGGATTCACCCCTCCACTTT	CATKPDRVRAVDSPLHF
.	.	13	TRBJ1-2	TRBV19	TGTGCCAGTAGTCCCGCGAGGGACTATGGCTACACCTTC	CASSPARDYGYTF
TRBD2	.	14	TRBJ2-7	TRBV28	TGTGCCAGCAGTCCGGTAGCGGGAGGCTACGAGCAGTACTTC	CASSPVAGGYEQYF
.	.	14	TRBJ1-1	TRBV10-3	TGTGCCATCAGTGAGCCAGACAGTAGCTCTGAAGCTTTCTTT	CAISEPDSSSEAFF